The source of this T cell receptor (beta chain) is a study of technical replicates of blood from several donors. Sequencing was performed with immunoSEQ multiplex PCR; in TCRdb, only in-frame clones are kept and a portion is missing. The sample lists about 84,000 clones; 93% were seen once. Germline CDR1 and CDR2: MDHEN and SYDVKM. Trimming took 2 bases from V and 4 from J, leaving 17 bases between them. The length of the CDR3 is 16 residues. The sequenced sample consisted of T cells isolated from PBMCs. The chain uses TRBV28 and TRBJ1-2; D is perhaps TRBD1 (5 bases). The clonotype comes from a human donor in good health. The CDR3 sequence: CASSLIRQGRGYGYTF. The CDR3 bases are TGTGCCAGCAGTTTAATACGTCAGGGAAGGGGCTATGGCTACACCTTC.